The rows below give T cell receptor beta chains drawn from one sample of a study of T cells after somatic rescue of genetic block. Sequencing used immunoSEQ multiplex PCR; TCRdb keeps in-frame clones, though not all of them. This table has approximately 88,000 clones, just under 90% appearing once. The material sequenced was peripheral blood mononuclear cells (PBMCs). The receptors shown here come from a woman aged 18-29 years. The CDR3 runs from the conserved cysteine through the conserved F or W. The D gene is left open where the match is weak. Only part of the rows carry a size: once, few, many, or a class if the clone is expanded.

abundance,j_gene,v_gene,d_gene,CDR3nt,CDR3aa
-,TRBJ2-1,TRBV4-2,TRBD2,TGTGCCGCTGGCGGGGGGGTAGCCAGCTACAATGAGCAGTTCTTC,CAAGGGVASYNEQFF
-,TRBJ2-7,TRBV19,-,TGTGCCAGTAGTACGGGACTCACGGCCTACGAGCAGTACTTC,CASSTGLTAYEQYF
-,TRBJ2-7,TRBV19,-,TGTGCCAGTAGTCAGGGGGGCCCCTACGAGCAGTACTTC,CASSQGGPYEQYF
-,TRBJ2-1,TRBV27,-,TGTGCCAGCGCCTTGGGGGTCGAGGGTTTTAATGAGCAGTTCTTC,CASALGVEGFNEQFF
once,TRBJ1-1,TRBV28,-,TGTGCCGGCAGTTTTTGGTCTGACACTGAAGCTTTCTTT,CAGSFWSDTEAFF
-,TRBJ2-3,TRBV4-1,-,TGCGCCAGCAGCCAAGCAGGGCCCCCGACCTTCACAGATACGCAGTATTTT,CASSQAGPPTFTDTQYF
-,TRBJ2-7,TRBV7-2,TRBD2,TGTGCCAGCAGCCCAAGCGGGAGCGGTGAGCAGTACTTC,CASSPSGSGEQYF
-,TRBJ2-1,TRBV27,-,TGTGCCAGCAGGGACGCCGGCGGTCACAATGAGCAGTTCTTC,CASRDAGGHNEQFF
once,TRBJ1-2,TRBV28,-,TGTGCCAGCAGTCCCACGAAGCCCTATGGCTACACCTTC,CASSPTKPYGYTF
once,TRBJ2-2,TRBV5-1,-,TGCGCCAGCAGCTTGTCGGCTACCGGCGGTGGCACCGGGGAGCTGTTTTTT,CASSLSATGGGTGELFF
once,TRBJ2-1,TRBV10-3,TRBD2,TGTGCCATCAGTGGAGTATCTACTAGCGGGAGCGATGAGCAGTTCTTC,CAISGVSTSGSDEQFF
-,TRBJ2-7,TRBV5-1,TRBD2,TGCGCCAGCAGCTTTCTAGCGGGAGAAGGGTACGAGCAGTACTTC,CASSFLAGEGYEQYF
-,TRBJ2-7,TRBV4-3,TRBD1,TGCGCCAGCAGCCAACGAGGGGGCATGCGCGAGCAGTACTTC,CASSQRGGMREQYF
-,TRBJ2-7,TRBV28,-,TGTGCCAGCAGTTGGGGTACGGACACCTACGAGCAGTACTTC,CASSWGTDTYEQYF
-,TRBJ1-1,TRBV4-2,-,TGTGCCAGCAGCCAAGGATTCTTCATGAACACTGAAGCTTTCTTT,CASSQGFFMNTEAFF
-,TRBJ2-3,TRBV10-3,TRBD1,TGTGCCATCAGGAGGTGGGACAGAAGCACAGATACGCAGTATTTT,CAIRRWDRSTDTQYF
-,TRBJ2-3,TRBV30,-,TGTGCCTGGCCCCGTGGAGATACGCAGTATTTT,CAWPRGDTQYF
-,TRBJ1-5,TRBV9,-,TGTGCCAGCAGCGTGGACATGAGCAATCAGCCCCAGCATTTT,CASSVDMSNQPQHF
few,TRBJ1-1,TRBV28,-,TGTGCCAGCACTACAGGTCAAGGGACTGAAGCTTTCTTT,CASTTGQGTEAFF
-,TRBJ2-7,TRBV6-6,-,TGTGCCAGCTGGACAGTTTCCTACGAGCAGTACTTC,CASWTVSYEQYF
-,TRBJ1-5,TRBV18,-,TGTGCCAGCTCACCTCTACCCCCGATGGGGGCCTCCAATCAGCCCCAGCATTTT,CASSPLPPMGASNQPQHF
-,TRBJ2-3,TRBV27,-,TGTGCCAGCTCATTCCCGGGACGGCGCACAGATACGCAGTATTTT,CASSFPGRRTDTQYF
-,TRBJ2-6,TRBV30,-,TGTGCCTGGACAGGACAGATCCGCAGCGTCCTGACTTTC,CAWTGQIRSVLTF
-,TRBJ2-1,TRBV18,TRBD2,TGTGCCAGCTCACCACCGCGGACTAGCGGGAGATTTTCAGGGTACAATGAGCAGTTCTTC,CASSPPRTSGRFSGYNEQFF
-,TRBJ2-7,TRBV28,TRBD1,TGTGCCAGCAGTCCCCCGGGACAGGGGGACGAGCAGTACTTC,CASSPPGQGDEQYF